This T cell receptor beta chain appears in the sequencing data of a study of OX40 agonist ivuxolimab in advanced cancers. Overall study context: A mean age of about 59 years, range about 23 to 90, was recorded, and roughly 80% were male. Two cutaneous melanoma patients and one hepatocellular carcinoma patient, three in all, had partial responses.

Whole-study findings and limits: Expanded clones were, on average, more numerous among CD8+ T cells than CD4+.

Sequencing was performed with immunoSEQ multiplex PCR; in TCRdb, only in-frame clones are kept and a portion is missing. The data hold more than 100,000 clones, with just over 90% observed a single time. About this clone itself: As yet, its antigen is unknown.

This CDR3 comprises 15 residues. J lost 3 bases, V lost 3 bases, and 5 bases had no gene match. Germline CDR1 KGHSH, CDR2 LQKENI. Material: CD4+ or CD8+ T cells sorted from blood, obtained in a trial of the OX40 agonist ivuxolimab. The source of this sequence is an adult with an advanced solid tumor such as melanoma, head and neck, liver or kidney cancer. This rearrangement joins TRBV18 to TRBJ2-1, with 7 bases fitting TRBD2. The CDR3 DNA reads TGTGCCAGCTCACCGCTCAGCGGGAACTACAATGAGCAGTTCTTC. Its protein is CASSPLSGNYNEQFF. Full variable domain (missing parts from reference TRBV18 and TRBJ2-1): NAGVMQNPRHLVRRRGQEARLRCSPMKGHSHVYWYRQLPEEGLKFMVYLQKENIIDESGMPKERFSAEFPKEGPSILRIQQVVRGDSAAYFCASSPLSGNYNEQFFGPGTRLTVL.